This is a list of T cell receptor beta chains from one sample in a study of blood T cells in healthy people across ages. A single record per CDR3 protein comes from TCRdb applying MiXCR to the 5' RACE reads. The repertoire holds 1.5 million to 2 million distinct CDR3 sequences, with 28% as singletons. Sequencing was performed on blood. These receptors came from a woman aged 25 to 39 in good health. Each CDR3 is given with its conserved first and last residue. Fields, in order: clone size, D gene, V gene, J gene, CDR3 protein, CDR3 DNA. The D gene is left open where the match is weak. Size is stated for part of the rows, as once, few or many counts, or as a class when the clone is expanded.

>few|TRBD2|TRBV20-1|TRBJ2-7
CSASGLAVTYEQYF
TGCAGTGCTAGCGGTCTAGCGGTAACCTACGAGCAGTACTTC
>many|.|TRBV20-1|TRBJ2-1
CSAREALTPNEQFF
TGCAGTGCTAGGGAAGCCCTGACCCCCAATGAGCAGTTCTTC
>few|TRBD1|TRBV28|TRBJ2-7
CASTGQGASYEQYF
TGTGCCAGCACGGGCCAGGGGGCTTCCTACGAGCAGTACTTC
>.|TRBD1|TRBV4-1|TRBJ1-1
CASSPATGGFTEAFF
TGCGCCAGCAGCCCTGCTACAGGGGGCTTCACCGAAGCTTTCTTT
>few|.|TRBV20-1|TRBJ2-3
CSARGHPSTDTQYF
TGCAGTGCTAGAGGACACCCTAGCACAGATACGCAGTATTTT
>few|TRBD2|TRBV28|TRBJ2-7
CASSSPRMTSGGAYEQYF
TGTGCCAGCAGTTCGCCCCGAATGACTAGCGGGGGGGCATACGAGCAGTACTTC
>few|TRBD2|TRBV6-2/TRBV6-3|TRBJ2-4
CASSYLTSGSWGAKNIQYF
TGTGCCAGCAGTTACTTGACTAGCGGGAGTTGGGGAGCCAAAAACATTCAGTACTTC
>few|TRBD1|TRBV12-3/TRBV12-4|TRBJ1-2
CASSRWTGGDRGYTF
TGTGCCAGCAGTCGTTGGACAGGGGGGGATAGGGGCTACACCTTC
>many|.|TRBV30|TRBJ2-7
CASNPFGATYEQYF
TGTGCCTCTAATCCTTTTGGAGCCACCTACGAGCAGTACTTC
>.|TRBD1|TRBV12-5|TRBJ1-1
CASGFFLPQGYGNTEAFF
TGTGCTAGTGGTTTTTTCCTGCCACAGGGGTATGGGAACACTGAAGCTTTCTTT
>.|TRBD1|TRBV28|TRBJ1-2
CASGLPRGLKGGYTF
TGTGCCAGCGGTTTACCCAGGGGGCTAAAAGGTGGCTACACCTTC
>once|.|TRBV3-1|TRBJ2-3
CASSRDLRASTQYF
TGTGCCAGCAGCCGGGACCTCAGGGCATCTACGCAGTATTTT
>.|.|TRBV6-2/TRBV6-3|TRBJ2-7
CASTYVGFSYEQYF
TGTGCCAGCACCTACGTGGGATTCTCCTACGAGCAGTACTTC
>.|.|TRBV6-6|TRBJ2-1
CASSREGGVYNEQFF
TGTGCCAGCAGCCGAGAAGGGGGGGTTTACAATGAGCAGTTCTTC
>.|TRBD2|TRBV6-5|TRBJ2-7
CASSSEGLADSYEQYF
TGTGCCAGCAGTTCTGAAGGACTAGCGGATTCCTACGAGCAGTACTTC
>few|.|TRBV20-1|TRBJ2-1
CSAGDVRGSIDNEQFF
TGCAGTGCTGGAGATGTTCGAGGATCAATAGACAATGAGCAGTTCTTC
>.|.|TRBV27|TRBJ2-7
CASRNGLSEQYF
TGTGCCAGCAGGAACGGACTATCCGAACAGTACTTC
>.|.|TRBV24-1|TRBJ2-1
CATRGTQRQFF
TGTGCCACCAGGGGGACGCAAAGGCAGTTCTTC
>many|.|TRBV20-1|TRBJ2-4
CSALSLAKNIQYF
TGCAGTGCCCTGTCCCTAGCCAAAAACATTCAGTACTTC
>.|.|TRBV7-7|TRBJ2-2
CASSPVGGELFF
TGTGCCAGCAGCCCCGTTGGCGGGGAGCTGTTTTTT
>many|.|TRBV20-1|TRBJ2-6
CSARGSGGANVLTF
TGCAGTGCTAGAGGCAGCGGCGGGGCCAACGTCCTGACTTTC
>.|.|TRBV4-1|TRBJ2-1
CASSQAQGQTHNEQFF
TGCGCCAGCAGCCAGGCACAGGGCCAGACCCACAATGAGCAGTTCTTC
>few|.|TRBV12-3/TRBV12-4|TRBJ2-5
CASTPAGDETQYF
TGTGCCAGCACTCCAGCAGGGGATGAGACCCAGTACTTC
>.|.|TRBV27|TRBJ2-3
CASSLGIVTDTQYF
TGTGCCAGCAGTTTAGGCATAGTCACAGATACGCAGTATTTT